This TCR beta chain was captured in a study of control samples from healthy donors and cancer patients. The data were produced by immunoSEQ multiplex PCR, yet TCRdb's version contains in-frame clones alone and is incomplete. The table has tens of thousands of clones, over 85% seen once. The CDR3 has 19 amino acids. Losses at the gene ends were 7 bases for V and 2 bases for J; bases not matched to a gene: 17. Germline V gene data show CDR1 as LNHDA and CDR2 as SQIVND (reference sequence). The sample was PBMCs. The V and J genes are TRBV19 and TRBJ2-2; the match to TRBD1 covers 9 bases. This TCR was recovered from a woman aged 55-69 years with head and neck cancer. CDR3 loop: CASKVPRTGASRNTGELFF. As DNA, the CDR3 is TGTGCCAGTAAAGTCCCGCGGACAGGGGCTTCGAGAAACACCGGGGAGCTGTTTTTT.